This TCR beta chain was identified in a study of T cells expressing NK-cell markers. With UMIs, 5'RACE template switching was used to make TCR beta cDNA. TCRdb derives one entry per CDR3 protein from the 5' RACE reads, leaving out DNA. Its table records some 300,000 distinct CDR3 sequences. CDR1 and CDR2 from the germline V gene are DFQATT and SNEGSKA (reference sequence). The CDR3 consists of 13 residues. This clonotype was sampled from a man younger than 35 in good health. The sample was blood T cells: a sorted CD56 or NKG2C T cell subset, CD4+ or CD8+ T cells, or bulk PBMC T cells (not recorded which). V usage is TRBV20-1 and J usage is TRBJ2-1; the D call of TRBD2 rests on TCRdb alone, since no DNA is present to check it. This CDR3 reads CSARGGPRNEQFF.